This paragraph reports one T cell receptor beta chain. CDR1 is MDHEN and CDR2 is SYDVKM in the germline V gene. The CDR3 is 15 amino acids. Trimming left V 2 bases short and J 1 base short, with 11 bases between. These data belong to a study of T cell changes during pregnancy in multiple sclerosis. Generated by immunoSEQ multiplex PCR, the TCRdb table keeps only in-frame clones and is missing some. The data show tens of thousands of clones, with around nine tenths seen just once and about 0.7% held by the top ten. The specimen comprised CD4+ T cells from peripheral blood mononuclear cells, sampled before pregnancy. J is TRBJ1-1 and V is TRBV28; perhaps TRBD1 as D (5 bases). The clonotype comes from a female donor with multiple sclerosis, enrolled in a pregnancy study. The CDR3 spells CASSLLGASNTEAFF. CDR3 nucleotide sequence: TGTGCCAGCAGTTTACTAGGGGCCTCGAACACTGAAGCTTTCTTT. Variable domain in full (rest from reference TRBV28 and TRBJ1-1): DVKVTQSSRYLVKRTGEKVFLECVQDMDHENMFWYRQDPGLGLRLIYFSYDVKMKEKGDIPEGYSVSREKKERFSLILESASTNQTSMYLCASSLLGASNTEAFFGQGTRLTVV.